Following are 6 T cell receptor beta chains from one sample sequenced in a study of blood T cell repertoires in COVID-19. Only in-frame clones appear in the TCRdb table, and some are missing; sequencing was by immunoSEQ multiplex PCR. The sample carries approximately 88,000 clones, over 60% recorded once. Sequencing input: peripheral blood. The source is a woman of 80 years or more with active or convalescent COVID-19.

The rearrangement joins TRBV6-2 or TRBV6-3 to TRBJ2-1, with 9 bases matching TRBD1. Germline CDR1 is MNHEY and CDR2 is SVGEGT. J gave up 12 bases and V 6 bases, and 12 bases lay outside the gene matches. The CDR3 totals 14 residues. CDR3 DNA: TGTGCCAGCAGCTCCGGACAGGGGACCAGCAGGCAGTTCTTC. This gives the protein CASSSGQGTSRQFF.

This clone was found once. The chain combines TRBV5-4 with TRBJ2-7; 12 bases map to TRBD2. Germline V lookup: CDR1 SGHNT, CDR2 YYREEE (reference sequence). The CDR3 sequence is 15 residues long. J lost 5 bases, V lost 2 bases, and 5 bases had no gene match. The CDR3 sequence is CASSFLAGGLNEQYF. The CDR3 region has the DNA TGTGCCAGCAGCTTTCTAGCGGGGGGGCTCAACGAGCAGTACTTC.

The chain has TRBV10-1 and TRBJ1-4; D remains ambiguous. The CDR3 contains 14 residues. V lost 2 bases and J 4 bases, leaving 8 bases between the germline ends. Germline CDR1 and CDR2: WNHNN and SYGVQD (reference sequence). DNA of the CDR3: TGCGCCAGCAGTGAGAATAATCTTAATGAAAAACTGTTTTTT. Its translation: CASSENNLNEKLFF.

The chain employs TRBV5-5 and TRBJ1-2; D is unresolved. Germline V gives CDR1 SGHKS, CDR2 YYEKEE (reference sequence). Deletions cut 0 bases from V and 4 bases from J, with 13 bases between. This CDR3 comprises 15 residues. CDR3 nucleotides: TGTGCCAGCAGCTTGGCCTCCGGCGGAAGCTATGGCTACACCTTC. Protein sequence: CASSLASGGSYGYTF.

CDR3 sequence reads: CASRKSWTGRETQYF. CDR3 bases: TGTGCCAGCAGGAAGTCTTGGACAGGGCGAGAGACCCAGTACTTC. V is TRBV6-5 and J is TRBJ2-5, with 8 bases identical to TRBD1. The germline CDR1 and CDR2 sequences are MNHEY and SVGAGI. This CDR3 has 15 residues. V lost 6 bases to trimming and J lost 4 bases; unmatched junction nucleotides: 10.

The chain employs TRBV27 and TRBJ2-7; 12 bases map to TRBD1. This CDR3 comprises 18 residues. V lost 7 bases and J lost 1; bases outside the gene matches: 14. CDR1 and CDR2 from the germline V gene are MNHEY and SMNVEV (reference sequence). Here the CDR3 DNA reads TGTGCCAGCACTCCTATAACCGGGACAGGGGGCAATTCCTACGAGCAGTACTTC. Its translation is CASTPITGTGGNSYEQYF.